Shown below are 16 T cell receptor beta chains from a single sample sequenced in a study of T cells after somatic rescue of genetic block. Measured with immunoSEQ multiplex PCR; TCRdb has only the in-frame clones, and not every one. The profile shows approximately 88,000 clones, around 90% of them singletons. Sequenced sample: peripheral blood mononuclear cells (PBMCs). The receptors stem from a woman aged 18-30 years.

This clone was seen a single time. The chain couples TRBV15 to TRBJ2-1; possibly TRBD2 for D (6 bases). In germline, CDR1 is LNHNV, CDR2 YYDKDF (reference sequence). V lost 6 bases and J 6 bases, leaving 18 bases between the germline ends. The CDR3 extends over 15 amino acids. CDR3 amino acids: CATSGGTLYPNEQFF. Written as DNA, the CDR3 is TGTGCCACCAGTGGGGGGACTCTCTATCCCAATGAGCAGTTCTTC.

The chain combines TRBV2 with TRBJ2-1; perhaps TRBD2 as D (6 bases). The germline gives CDR1 SNHLY, CDR2 FYNNEI. The V end lost 6 bases, the J end lost 1 base, and 16 bases lay between the germline ends. This CDR3 spans 16 amino acids. The CDR3 DNA is TGTGCCAGCAGCTCTTTCGGGGGATTATCCTACAATGAGCAGTTCTTC. Translated: CASSSFGGLSYNEQFF. The full variable domain, rest sourced from reference TRBV2 and TRBJ2-1, is EPEVTQTPSHQVTQMGQEVILRCVPISNHLYFYWYRQILGQKVEFLVSFYNNEISEKSEIFDDQFSVERPDGSNFTLKIRSTKLEDSAMYFCASSSFGGLSYNEQFFGPGTRLTVL.

The rearrangement joins TRBV6-6 to TRBJ1-1; D is ambiguous. The CDR3 loop spans 13 amino acids. CDR1 and CDR2 from the germline V gene are MNHNY and SVGAGI (reference sequence). V was shortened by 0 bases and J by 7 bases, with 9 bases between the two germline ends. The CDR3: CASSYSSYSEAFF. The CDR3 coding sequence is TGTGCCAGCAGTTACTCGTCATACAGTGAAGCTTTCTTT.

The chain links TRBV9 to TRBJ2-5, with 7 nucleotides matching TRBD1. V shed 0 bases, J shed 5 bases, and the junction held 7 bases outside the gene matches. Per the germline V gene, CDR1 is SGDLS and CDR2 is YYNGEE. The CDR3 consists of 15 residues. Here the CDR3 DNA reads TGTGCCAGCAGCGTAGGGCAGGGGGTGGAGGAGACCCAGTACTTC. Its translation: CASSVGQGVEETQYF.

V is TRBV21-1 and J is TRBJ1-1. TRBV21-1 counts as a pseudogene. The CDR3 is 18 amino acids. This CDR3 reads CASSKKCKEGPLDTEAFF. The CDR3 DNA is TGTGCCAGCAGCAAGAAGTGTAAGGAGGGCCCATTGGACACTGAAGCTTTCTTT.

This clone was seen only once. The DNA for the CDR3 is TGTGCCAGCAGCCCGGCGGGACTAGCACAAGAGACCCAGTACTTC. This encodes CASSPAGLAQETQYF. The chain couples TRBV11-2 to TRBJ2-5; 9 nucleotides agree with TRBD2. This CDR3 contains 15 residues. Germline lookup yields CDR1 SGHAT and CDR2 FQNNGV. The V and J ends lost 5 bases and 2 bases, in that order; junction bases with no gene match: 6.

The rearrangement joins TRBV7-2 to TRBJ1-2, with D perhaps TRBD1 (6 bases). This CDR3 contains 15 residues. V lost 4 bases and J lost 6, with 18 bases in between. Germline-derived CDR1 and CDR2 are SGHTA and FQGNSA. CDR3 protein: CASSSDSRARHGYTF. The DNA of the CDR3 is TGTGCCAGCAGCTCGGACAGCCGGGCCCGTCATGGCTACACCTTC.

The genes are TRBV4-1 and TRBJ2-1; TRBD1 matches at 7 bases. V was pared by 3 bases and J by 0 bases, with 8 bases of the junction left unmatched. The CDR3 runs to 17 residues. Per the germline V gene, CDR1 is MGHRA and CDR2 is YSYEKL. The CDR3 DNA is TGCGCCAGCAGCCACCGAGGGGGCCTGAGCTCCTACAATGAGCAGTTCTTC. Amino acid sequence: CASSHRGGLSSYNEQFF.

The chain's CDR3 is CASRSEWVESGTEAFF. Here the CDR3 DNA reads TGTGCCAGCAGGAGCGAATGGGTCGAATCGGGGACTGAAGCTTTCTTT. V usage is TRBV7-2 and J usage is TRBJ1-1; D gene unclear. In germline, CDR1 is SGHTA, CDR2 FQGNSA. The V end lost 6 bases, the J end lost 5 bases, and 22 bases lay between the germline ends. The CDR3 extends over 16 amino acids.

The chain employs TRBV30 and TRBJ1-2, with unresolved D. This CDR3 region has 11 residues. CDR1 and CDR2 (germline): GTSNPN, SVGIG (reference sequence). Trimming took off 0 bases at V and 5 bases at J, with 4 bases between the two ends. DNA of the CDR3: TGTGCCTGGAGTGTACAGTATGGCTACACCTTC. Its translation: CAWSVQYGYTF.

The chain uses TRBV5-1 and TRBJ2-1; possible D gene TRBD2, 6 bases. The germline V gene has CDR1 SGHRS and CDR2 YFSETQ. The CDR3 has 18 amino acids. Trimming took 0 bases from V and 8 from J, leaving 24 bases between them. As DNA, the CDR3 is TGCGCCAGCAGCTTGGCCTCATATGGCGGGAAGATCTTGGATGAGCAGTTCTTC. It is translated as CASSLASYGGKILDEQFF.

V and J are TRBV6-5 and TRBJ2-7; 8 nucleotides align to TRBD2. The CDR3 covers 14 residues. In germline, CDR1 is MNHEY, CDR2 SVGAGI. V dropped 2 bases and J dropped 0; count of bases not matched to a gene: 0. CDR3 DNA sequence: TGTGCCAGCAGTTACGGGACTAGCTCCTACGAGCAGTACTTC. Its translation is CASSYGTSSYEQYF.

This rearrangement joins TRBV5-1 to TRBJ1-4; the D gene is possibly TRBD1 (6 bases). Deletions cut 5 bases from V and 7 bases from J, with 18 bases between. Germline V gene sequence: CDR1 SGHRS, CDR2 YFSETQ. The CDR3 is made up of 15 amino acids. The chain's CDR3 is CASSSIQGASEKLFF. The CDR3 coding sequence is TGCGCCAGCAGTTCAATACAGGGCGCTAGTGAAAAACTGTTTTTT.

This chain links TRBV29-1 with TRBJ1-1, with D tentatively TRBD1 (6 bases). In germline, CDR1 is SQVTM, CDR2 ANQGSEA. The CDR3 runs to 12 residues. Trimming shortened V by 1 base and J by 8 bases, and 11 bases separated the two germline ends. CDR3 nucleotide sequence: TGCAGCGTTGAAGGTAGGGGGTCCGAAGCTTTCTTT. The encoded protein is CSVEGRGSEAFF.

Notes on this clone: Other DNA sequences in the same sample also yield this CDR3. This chain uses TRBV2 with TRBJ2-7, with D possibly being TRBD1 or TRBD2 (5 bases each). The CDR3 consists of 12 residues. Germline assignment: CDR1 SNHLY and CDR2 FYNNEI. The germline V and J ends were trimmed by 4 bases and 1 base, with 5 bases remaining between them. CDR3 DNA: TGTGCCAGCAGTGGGGGGTCCTACGAGCAGTACTTC. This gives the protein CASSGGSYEQYF.

A single count supports this clone. This chain joins TRBV5-1 and TRBJ2-7; TRBD2 aligns across 9 bases. The CDR3 length is 17 residues. Germline CDR1 is SGHRS and CDR2 is YFSETQ. Losses at the gene ends were 3 bases for V and 0 bases for J; bases not matched to a gene: 10. CDR3 protein: CASSSTSSGVSSYEQYF. In DNA form, the CDR3 reads TGCGCCAGCAGCTCGACCTCTAGCGGGGTAAGCTCCTACGAGCAGTACTTC.